This T cell receptor (beta chain) was identified in a study of T cell responses to AZD1222 COVID-19 vaccine. General study points: Close to half of spike-specific TCRs reportedly recognize unmutated variant regions. Repertoire sampling happened only post peak T cell response. Baseline serostatus was positive in only 5 to 7 AZD1222 recipients.

The CDR3 has 16 amino acids. With 3 bases removed from V and 1 base from J, the gap between germline ends came to 13 bases. From germline, CDR1 is LNHDA and CDR2 SQIVND (reference sequence). Data came from immunoSEQ multiplex PCR; TCRdb stores just in-frame clones and leaves some out. The data show roughly 200,000 clones, about 86% seen once. With regard to this clone: The antigen is unknown.

The sequence came from an adult in good health. Sequenced material: peripheral blood, taken on day 0 of AZD1222 vaccination. The chain recombines TRBV19 with TRBJ1-5, with D hard to call. DNA for the CDR3: TGTGCCAGTAGTATGCCGTGGAGCTTAAGCAATCAGCCCCAGCATTTT. This translates into CASSMPWSLSNQPQHF.